The subject of this entry is one T cell receptor beta chain. Assay: immunoSEQ multiplex PCR; the TCRdb copy retains only in-frame clones and omits some. In the table there are almost 45,000 clones, roughly 73% of which are singletons. The data are from a study of blood T cell repertoires in COVID-19. The material sequenced was peripheral blood. The TCR sequence derives from a man at least 80 years old with acute or convalescent COVID-19.

CDR3 in DNA: TGTGCCAGCAGGGCCGGGACTAGCGGCTACAATGAGCAGTTCTTC. Protein: CASRAGTSGYNEQFF. The chain links TRBV7-3 to TRBJ2-1; TRBD2 agrees at 11 bases. V shed 6 bases and J 3 bases; nucleotides not matched to a gene: 4. The CDR3 is made up of 15 amino acids. Germline lookup yields CDR1 SGHTA and CDR2 FQGTGA.